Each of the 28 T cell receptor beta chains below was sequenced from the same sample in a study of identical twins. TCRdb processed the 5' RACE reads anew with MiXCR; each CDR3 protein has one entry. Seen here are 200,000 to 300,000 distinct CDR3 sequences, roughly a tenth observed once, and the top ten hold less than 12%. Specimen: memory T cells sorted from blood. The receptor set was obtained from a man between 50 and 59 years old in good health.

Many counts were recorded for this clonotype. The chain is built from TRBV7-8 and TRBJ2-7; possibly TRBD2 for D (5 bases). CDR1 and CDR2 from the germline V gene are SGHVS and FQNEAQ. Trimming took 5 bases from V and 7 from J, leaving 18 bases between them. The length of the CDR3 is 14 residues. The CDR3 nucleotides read TGTGCCAGCAGCCGAGCTACGGGGTTATGGGAGCAGTACTTC. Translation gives CASSRATGLWEQYF.

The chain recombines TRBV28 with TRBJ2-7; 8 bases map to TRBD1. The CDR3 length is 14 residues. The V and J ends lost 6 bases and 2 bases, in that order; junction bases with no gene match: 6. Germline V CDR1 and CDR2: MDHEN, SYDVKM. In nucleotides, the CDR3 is TGTGCCAGCAGCCCGGGACAGGCTACCTACGAGCAGTACTTC. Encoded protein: CASSPGQATYEQYF. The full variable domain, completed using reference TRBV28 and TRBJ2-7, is DVKVTQSSRYLVKRTGEKVFLECVQDMDHENMFWYRQDPGLGLRLIYFSYDVKMKEKGDIPEGYSVSREKKERFSLILESASTNQTSMYLCASSPGQATYEQYFGPGTRLTVT.

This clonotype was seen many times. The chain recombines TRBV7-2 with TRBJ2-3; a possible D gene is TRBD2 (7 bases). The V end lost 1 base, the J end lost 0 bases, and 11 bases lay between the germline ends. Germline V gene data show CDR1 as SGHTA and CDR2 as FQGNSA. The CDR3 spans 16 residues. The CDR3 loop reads CASSLEGGASTDTQYF. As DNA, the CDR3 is TGTGCCAGCAGCTTAGAGGGGGGGGCGAGCACAGATACGCAGTATTTT.

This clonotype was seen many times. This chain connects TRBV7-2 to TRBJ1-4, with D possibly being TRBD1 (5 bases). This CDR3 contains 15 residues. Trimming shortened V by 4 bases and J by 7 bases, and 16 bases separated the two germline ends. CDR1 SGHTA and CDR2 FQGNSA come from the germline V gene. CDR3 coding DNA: TGTGCCAGCAGCTCCCCAAAGCAGGGAAGTGAAAAACTGTTTTTT. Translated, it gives CASSSPKQGSEKLFF.

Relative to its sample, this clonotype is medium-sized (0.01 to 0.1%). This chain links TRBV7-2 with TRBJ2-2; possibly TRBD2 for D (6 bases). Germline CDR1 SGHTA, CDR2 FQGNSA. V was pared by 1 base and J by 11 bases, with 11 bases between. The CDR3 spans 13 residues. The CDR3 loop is CASSLGTGVELFF. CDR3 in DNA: TGTGCCAGCAGCTTAGGGACGGGAGTAGAGCTGTTTTTT. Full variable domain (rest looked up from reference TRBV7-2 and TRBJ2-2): GAGVSQSPSNKVTEKGKDVELRCDPISGHTALYWYRQSLGQGLEFLIYFQGNSAPDKSGLPSDRFSAERTGGSVSTLTIQRTQQEDSAVYLCASSLGTGVELFFGEGSRLTVL.

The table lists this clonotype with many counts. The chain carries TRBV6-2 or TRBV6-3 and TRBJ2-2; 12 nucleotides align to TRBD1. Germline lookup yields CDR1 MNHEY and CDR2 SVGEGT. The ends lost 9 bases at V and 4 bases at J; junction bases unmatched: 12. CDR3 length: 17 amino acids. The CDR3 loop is CASRDRGPRGVTGELFF. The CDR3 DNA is TGTGCCAGTAGGGACAGGGGGCCCCGTGGGGTCACCGGGGAGCTGTTTTTT.

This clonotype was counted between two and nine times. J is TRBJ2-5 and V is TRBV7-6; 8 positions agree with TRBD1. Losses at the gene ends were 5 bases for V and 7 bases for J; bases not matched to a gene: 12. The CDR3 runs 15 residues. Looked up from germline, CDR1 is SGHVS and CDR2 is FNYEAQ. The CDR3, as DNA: TGTGCCAGCAGCCCCCCCCATGGACAGGGAGGGACCCAGTACTTC. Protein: CASSPPHGQGGTQYF.

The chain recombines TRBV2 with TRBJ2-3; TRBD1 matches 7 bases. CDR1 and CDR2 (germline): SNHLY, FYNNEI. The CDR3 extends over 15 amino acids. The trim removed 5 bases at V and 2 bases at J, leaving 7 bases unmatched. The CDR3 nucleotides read TGTGCCAGCAGTATCCGGACAGGATACACAGATACGCAGTATTTT. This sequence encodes CASSIRTGYTDTQYF.

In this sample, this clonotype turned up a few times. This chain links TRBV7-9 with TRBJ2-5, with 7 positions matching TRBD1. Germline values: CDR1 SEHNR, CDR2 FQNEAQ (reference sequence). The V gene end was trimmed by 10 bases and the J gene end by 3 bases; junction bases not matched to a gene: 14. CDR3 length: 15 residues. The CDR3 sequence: CAISIRDRRKETQYF. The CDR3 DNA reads TGTGCCATATCAATCCGGGACAGACGCAAAGAGACCCAGTACTTC. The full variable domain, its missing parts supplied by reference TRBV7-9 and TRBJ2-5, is DTGVSQNPRHKITKRGQNVTFRCDPISEHNRLYWYRQTLGQGPEFLTYFQNEAQLEKSRLLSDRFSAERPKGSFSTLEIQRTEQGDSAMYLCAISIRDRRKETQYFGPGTRLLVL.

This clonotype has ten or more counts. The DNA of the CDR3 is TGTGCCAGCAGTTACCAGGGGGCCACCGGGGAGCTGTTTTTT. It is translated as CASSYQGATGELFF. This chain links TRBV6-2 or TRBV6-3 with TRBJ2-2, with TRBD1 matching over 8 bases. This CDR3 is built from 14 residues. Per the germline V gene, CDR1 is MNHEY and CDR2 is SVGEGT. J was trimmed by 4 bases and V by 2 bases; bases with no gene match: 0.

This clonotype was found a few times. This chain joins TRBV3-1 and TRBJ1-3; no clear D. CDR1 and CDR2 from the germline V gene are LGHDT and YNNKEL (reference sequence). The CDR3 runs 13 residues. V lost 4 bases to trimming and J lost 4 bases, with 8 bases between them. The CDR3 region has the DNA TGTGCCAGCAGCCCCTCAAACGGAAACACCATATATTTT. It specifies CASSPSNGNTIYF.

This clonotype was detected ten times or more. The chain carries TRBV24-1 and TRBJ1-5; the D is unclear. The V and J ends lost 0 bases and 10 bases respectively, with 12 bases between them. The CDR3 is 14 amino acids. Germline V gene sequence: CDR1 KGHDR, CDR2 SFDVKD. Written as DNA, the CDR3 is TGTGCCACCAGTGATTTGAGTGCTACAAGACCCCAGCATTTT. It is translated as CATSDLSATRPQHF.

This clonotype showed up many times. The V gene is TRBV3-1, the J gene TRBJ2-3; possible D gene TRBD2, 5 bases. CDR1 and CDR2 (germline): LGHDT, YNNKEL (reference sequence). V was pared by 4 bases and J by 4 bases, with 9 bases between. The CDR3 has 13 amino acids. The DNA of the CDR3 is TGTGCCAGCAGCCCACACGGGGCAGATACGCAGTATTTT. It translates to CASSPHGADTQYF.

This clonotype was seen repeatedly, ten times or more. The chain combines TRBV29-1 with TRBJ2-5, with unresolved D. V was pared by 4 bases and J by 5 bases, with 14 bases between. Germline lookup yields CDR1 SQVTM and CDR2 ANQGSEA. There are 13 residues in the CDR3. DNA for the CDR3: TGCAGCGTTGGGTACCGACCTGGGGAGACCCAGTACTTC. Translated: CSVGYRPGETQYF. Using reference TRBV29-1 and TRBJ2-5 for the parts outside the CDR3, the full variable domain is SAVISQKPSRDICQRGTSLTIQCQVDSQVTMMFWYRQQPGQSLTLIATANQGSEATYESGFVIDKFPISRPNLTFSTLTVSNMSPEDSSIYLCSVGYRPGETQYFGPGTRLLVL.

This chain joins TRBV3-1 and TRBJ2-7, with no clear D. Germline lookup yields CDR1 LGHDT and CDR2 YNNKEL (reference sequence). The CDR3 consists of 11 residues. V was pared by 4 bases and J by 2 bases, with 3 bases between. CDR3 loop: CASSLPYEQYF. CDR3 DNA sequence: TGTGCCAGCAGCCTTCCCTACGAGCAGTACTTC.

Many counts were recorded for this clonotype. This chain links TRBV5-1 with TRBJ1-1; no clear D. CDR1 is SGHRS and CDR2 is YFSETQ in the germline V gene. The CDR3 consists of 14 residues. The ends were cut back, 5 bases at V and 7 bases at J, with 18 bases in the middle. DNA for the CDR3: TGCGCCAGCAGGCGGGAACCAGGATTTCTTGAAGCTTTCTTT. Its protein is CASRREPGFLEAFF.

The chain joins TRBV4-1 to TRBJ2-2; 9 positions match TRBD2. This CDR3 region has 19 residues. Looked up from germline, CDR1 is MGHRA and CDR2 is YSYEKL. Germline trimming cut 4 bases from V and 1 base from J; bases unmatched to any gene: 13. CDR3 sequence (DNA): TGCGCCAGCAGCCGTTCGAAATGGGCGGGAGGGATGAACACCGGGGAGCTGTTTTTT. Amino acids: CASSRSKWAGGMNTGELFF.

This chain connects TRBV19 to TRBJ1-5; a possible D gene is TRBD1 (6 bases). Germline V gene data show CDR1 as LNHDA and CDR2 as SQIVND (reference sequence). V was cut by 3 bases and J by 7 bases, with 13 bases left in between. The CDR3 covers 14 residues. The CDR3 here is CASSIPGVKQPQHF. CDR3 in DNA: TGTGCCAGTAGTATCCCAGGGGTCAAACAGCCCCAGCATTTT.

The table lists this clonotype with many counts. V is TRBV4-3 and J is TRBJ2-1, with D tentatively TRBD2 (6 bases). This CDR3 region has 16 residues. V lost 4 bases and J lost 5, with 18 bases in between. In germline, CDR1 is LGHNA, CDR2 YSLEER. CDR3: CASSPQASAINNEQFF. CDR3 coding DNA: TGCGCCAGCAGCCCGCAGGCTAGCGCCATAAACAATGAGCAGTTCTTC.

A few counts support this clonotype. The CDR3 bases are TGCGCCAGCAGCCAAGATGGTAATTCACCCCTCCACTTT. It encodes CASSQDGNSPLHF. The genes are TRBV4-3 and TRBJ1-6; D is ambiguous. The CDR3 is 13 amino acids. The germline V gene has CDR1 LGHNA and CDR2 YSLEER. The V and J ends lost 0 bases and 6 bases respectively, with 3 bases between them.

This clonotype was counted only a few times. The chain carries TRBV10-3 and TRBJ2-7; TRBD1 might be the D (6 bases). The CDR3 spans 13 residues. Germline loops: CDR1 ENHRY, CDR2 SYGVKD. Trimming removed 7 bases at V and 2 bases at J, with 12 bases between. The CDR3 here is CAINGGSTYEQYF. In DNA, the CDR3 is TGTGCCATCAATGGGGGCAGTACCTACGAGCAGTACTTC.

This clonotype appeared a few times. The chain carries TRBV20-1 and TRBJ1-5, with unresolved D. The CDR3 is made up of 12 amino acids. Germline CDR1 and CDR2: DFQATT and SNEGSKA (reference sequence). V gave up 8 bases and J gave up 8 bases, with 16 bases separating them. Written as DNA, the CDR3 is TGCAGTCTGAGGGCCCGGGCGGAGCCCCAGCATTTT. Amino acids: CSLRARAEPQHF.

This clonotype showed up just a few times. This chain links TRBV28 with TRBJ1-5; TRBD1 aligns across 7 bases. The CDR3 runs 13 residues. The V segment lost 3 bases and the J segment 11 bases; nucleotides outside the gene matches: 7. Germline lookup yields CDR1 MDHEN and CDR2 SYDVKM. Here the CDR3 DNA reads TGTGCCAGCAGTTTGACAGGGCCCCCGTCCCAGCATTTT. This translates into CASSLTGPPSQHF.

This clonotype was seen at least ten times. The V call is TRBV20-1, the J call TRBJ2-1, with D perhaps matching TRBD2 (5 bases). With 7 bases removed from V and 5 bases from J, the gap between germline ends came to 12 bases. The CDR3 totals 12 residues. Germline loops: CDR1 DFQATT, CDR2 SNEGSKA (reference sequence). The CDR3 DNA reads TGCAGTGTCCCGGACTGGAACAATGAGCAGTTCTTC. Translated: CSVPDWNNEQFF.

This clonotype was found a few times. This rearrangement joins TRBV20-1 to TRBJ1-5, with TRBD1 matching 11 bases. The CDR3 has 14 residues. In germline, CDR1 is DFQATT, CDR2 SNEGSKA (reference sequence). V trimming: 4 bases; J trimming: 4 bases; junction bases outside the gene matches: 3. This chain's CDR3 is CSAKGTGGNQPQHF. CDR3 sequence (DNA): TGCAGTGCTAAAGGGACAGGGGGGAATCAGCCCCAGCATTTT.

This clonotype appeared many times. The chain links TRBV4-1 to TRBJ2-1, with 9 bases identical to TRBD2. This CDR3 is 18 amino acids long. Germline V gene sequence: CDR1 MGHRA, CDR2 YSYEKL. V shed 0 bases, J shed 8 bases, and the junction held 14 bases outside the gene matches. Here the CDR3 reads CASSQDSALAGIVDEQFF. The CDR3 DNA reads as TGCGCCAGCAGCCAAGATTCCGCCCTAGCGGGAATTGTCGATGAGCAGTTCTTC.

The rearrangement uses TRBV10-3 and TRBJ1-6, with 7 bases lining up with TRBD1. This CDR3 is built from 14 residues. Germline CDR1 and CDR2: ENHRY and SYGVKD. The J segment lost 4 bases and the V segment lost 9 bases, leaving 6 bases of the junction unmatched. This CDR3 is CAIQGTPYNSPLHF. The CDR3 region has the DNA TGTGCCATACAGGGGACCCCTTATAATTCACCCCTCCACTTT.

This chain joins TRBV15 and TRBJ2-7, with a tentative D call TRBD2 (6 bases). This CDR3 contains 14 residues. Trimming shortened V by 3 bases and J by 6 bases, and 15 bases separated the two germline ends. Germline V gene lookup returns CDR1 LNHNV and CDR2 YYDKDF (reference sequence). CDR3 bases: TGTGCCACCAGCAGGGATTTGATGGAGGGCGAGCAGTACTTC. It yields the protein CATSRDLMEGEQYF.